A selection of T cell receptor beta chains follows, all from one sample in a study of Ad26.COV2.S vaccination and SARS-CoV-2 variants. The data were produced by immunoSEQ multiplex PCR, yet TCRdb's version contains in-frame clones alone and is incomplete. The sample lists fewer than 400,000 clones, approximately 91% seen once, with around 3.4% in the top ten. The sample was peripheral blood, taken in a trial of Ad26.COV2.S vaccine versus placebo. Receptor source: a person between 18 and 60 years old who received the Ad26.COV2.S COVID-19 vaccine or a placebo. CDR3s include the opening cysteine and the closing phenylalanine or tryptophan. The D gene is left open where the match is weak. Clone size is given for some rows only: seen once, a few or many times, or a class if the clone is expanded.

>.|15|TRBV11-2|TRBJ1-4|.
CASSPVRGFNEKLFF
TGTGCCAGCAGCCCGGTTCGAGGCTTTAATGAAAAACTGTTTTTT
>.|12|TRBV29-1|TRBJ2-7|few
CSVTGPRDEQYF
TGCAGCGTAACCGGGCCAAGGGACGAGCAGTACTTC
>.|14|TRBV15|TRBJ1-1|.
CATSRDIQATEAFF
TGTGCCACCAGCAGAGATATACAAGCAACTGAAGCTTTCTTT
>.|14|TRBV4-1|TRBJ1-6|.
CASSQPGGYSPLHF
TGCGCCAGCAGCCAACCCGGGGGTTATTCACCCCTCCACTTT
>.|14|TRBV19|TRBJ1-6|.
CASSAQLYNSPLHF
TGTGCCAGTAGTGCCCAGCTCTATAATTCACCCCTCCACTTT
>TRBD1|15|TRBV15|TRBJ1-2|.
CATSRGQGAGYGYTF
TGTGCCACCAGCAGAGGACAGGGGGCCGGCTATGGCTACACCTTC
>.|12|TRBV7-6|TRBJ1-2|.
CASSLDGDGYTF
TGTGCCAGCAGCTTAGATGGTGATGGCTACACCTTC
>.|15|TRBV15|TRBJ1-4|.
CATSTERTTNEKLFF
TGTGCCACCAGCACAGAACGTACAACTAATGAAAAACTGTTTTTT
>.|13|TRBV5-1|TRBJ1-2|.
CASRDASGSGYTF
TGCGCCAGCAGGGATGCCAGCGGGAGTGGCTACACCTTC
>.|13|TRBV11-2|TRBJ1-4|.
CASSRSVVEKLFF
TGTGCCAGCAGCCGCAGTGTGGTCGAAAAACTGTTTTTT
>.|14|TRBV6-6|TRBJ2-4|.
CASSYDAPKNIQYF
TGTGCCAGCAGTTACGATGCTCCCAAAAACATTCAGTACTTC
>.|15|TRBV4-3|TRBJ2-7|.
CASSHDRDWDYEQYF
TGCGCCAGCAGCCATGACCGGGACTGGGACTACGAGCAGTACTTC
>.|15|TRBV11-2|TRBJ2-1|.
CASSLLTSTYTEQFF
TGTGCCAGCAGCTTATTAACGTCCACCTACACTGAGCAGTTCTTC
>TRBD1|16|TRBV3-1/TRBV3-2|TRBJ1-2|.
CASSQVGTGRGYGYTF
TGTGCCAGCAGCCAAGTGGGGACAGGGAGGGGCTATGGCTACACCTTC
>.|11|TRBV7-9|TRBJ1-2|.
CASSLGGSHTF
TGTGCCAGCAGCTTAGGGGGTTCCCACACCTTC
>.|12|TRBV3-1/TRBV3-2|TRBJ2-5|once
CASSYGQETQYF
TGTGCCAGCAGCTACGGACAAGAGACCCAGTACTTC
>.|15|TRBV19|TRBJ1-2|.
CASSIFLGDNYGYTF
TGTGCCAGTAGTATTTTTTTGGGGGACAACTATGGCTACACCTTC
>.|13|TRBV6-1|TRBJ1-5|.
CASSEIWGQPQHF
TGTGCCAGCAGTGAAATTTGGGGTCAGCCCCAGCATTTT
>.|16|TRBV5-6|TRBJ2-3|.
CASSLALRGSTDTQYF
TGTGCCAGCAGCTTGGCCTTACGGGGGAGCACAGATACGCAGTATTTT
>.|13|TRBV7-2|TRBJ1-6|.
CASSPRQALPPHF
TGTGCCAGCAGCCCAAGACAAGCTCTTCCCCCCCACTTT
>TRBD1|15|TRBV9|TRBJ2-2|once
CASSVLDRAAGELFF
TGTGCCAGCAGCGTATTGGACAGGGCGGCGGGGGAGCTGTTTTTT
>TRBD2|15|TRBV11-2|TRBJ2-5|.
CASSLGTSGGGTQYF
TGTGCCAGCAGCTTAGGGACTAGCGGGGGGGGGACCCAGTACTTC
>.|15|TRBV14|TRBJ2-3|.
CASSRQIGTADTQYF
TGTGCCAGCAGCCGACAAATCGGGACGGCGGATACGCAGTATTTT
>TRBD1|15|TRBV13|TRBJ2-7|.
CASSLSRDRSLEQYF
TGTGCCAGCAGCTTATCCCGGGACAGGAGCCTCGAGCAGTACTTC
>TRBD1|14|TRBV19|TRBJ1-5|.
CASSMGDSFQPQHF
TGTGCCAGTAGTATGGGGGACAGCTTTCAGCCCCAGCATTTT